This entry concerns a single T cell receptor beta chain. Its binding antigen is unknown. There are no base qualities to consult, and no much larger clone falls within one base. TCR cDNA was synthesized by 5'RACE template switching, which introduced a universal primer site and unique molecular identifiers. Priming for cDNA synthesis came from both the TCR alpha and TCR beta constant segments. Library amplification involved two PCR steps, and the second step added sample barcodes and sequencing adapters. Libraries were sequenced on Illumina HiSeq 2500 (2x100 bp) or NovaSeq (2x150 bp). The published analysis was carried out like this. Demultiplexing of reads and collapsing into UMI consensus sequences were performed with MIGEC, and V(D)J alignment was carried out with MiXCR. Vaccine-responding clonotypes were identified with edgeR using replicate PBMC samples, with FDR below 0.01 and a log2 fold change above 5 up to day 15 being required. CD4 or CD8 identity was assigned to each bulk clonotype according to whether the clonotype was present at higher abundance in the sequenced CD4 repertoire or the sequenced CD8 repertoire. TCRdb passed the public sequencing reads through fastp at Q25 and MiXCR, retaining productive beta sequences. Merged by CDR3 protein, the rows form single entries marked with the most common genes and DNA. These V and J calls derive from TCRdb rather than the authors' analysis. The sample table lists approximately 580,000 distinct CDR3 sequences, roughly 17% of them with a count of one. The top ten clonotypes cover 17% of the sample.

This record comes from a study of T cells after yellow fever vaccination (dated by TCRdb to about 2019). For the wider study: The SMART-Seq v4 Ultra Low Input RNA kit was used to prepare libraries from fractions with low cell numbers. Blood was collected at multiple timepoints before and after primary and secondary immunization, and bulk PBMC replicates and cell subsets were isolated. The cohort comprised two healthy male donors, one aged 18 to 29 and one aged 30 to 40 years. To track T-cell clones before and after primary and booster YFV17D yellow fever vaccination, bulk TCR alpha and beta repertoires were sequenced longitudinally.

What the treatment or condition label conveys for this sample: live attenuated yellow fever vaccine strain. At each blood-draw timepoint, two biological replicates of bulk PBMCs were obtained. A standard Ficoll-Paque protocol was used to isolate PBMCs from peripheral blood. TriZol was used to extract RNA from bulk PBMCs, from CD4 and CD8 fractions, and from dextramer-positive and dextramer-negative fractions. Overall study results and their limits: A small fraction of clonotypes showed up in both the CD4 and CD8 compartments, probably as a result of convergent recombination. Because the study included only a couple of donors, the extent to which the findings can be generalized is limited. Computational filtering was required because FACS-sorted repertoires could contain abundant contaminating clonotypes from the bulk population. The secondary T-cell response was weaker than the primary response but faster, peaking on day 5 instead of day 15. Most clones expanded after primary vaccination (around 97% of CD4 and around nine tenths of CD8) were re-detected after the booster, suggesting that broad memory maintenance occurred.

The TCR originated in a young man who received the YFV17D yellow fever vaccine. The starting material was PBMCs, obtained around 5 days after the first yellow fever vaccination.

For the CDR3, the sequence is CAIGRQGPNEQFF. The DNA is as follows: TGTGCCATCGGGAGGCAGGGCCCCAATGAGCAGTTCTTC. This chain is built from TRBV10-3 and TRBJ2-1; TRBD2 is perhaps the D gene, given 6 matching bases. Counted from cysteine to phenylalanine, this CDR3 has 13 amino acids. Only the CDR3 region is kept as DNA, spanning 39 bases read in frame from base 1. Trimming costs V 8 bases and J 6 bases, and their ends lie 14 bases apart. CDR1 and CDR2 (ENHRY, SYGVKD) derive from the germline V gene.